A selection of T cell receptor beta chains follows, all from one sample in a study of post-analysis software for immune sequencing data. TCRdb used MiXCR to reprocess the PCR reads, holding one entry per CDR3 protein. The data contain about 810,000 distinct CDR3 sequences, approximately 53% of them singletons. Input material: blood. The origin of the receptors is a girl between 5 and 17 years old with multiple sclerosis. The conserved cysteine and the conserved F or W are not part of the CDR3 here. D genes are given only for firm matches.

J,D,V,CDR3
TRBJ2-5,TRBD1,TRBV12-3/TRBV12-4,ASSLKGGRGGRGTQY
TRBJ2-3,.,TRBV6-5,ASKEQAGTDTQY
.,.,TRBV29-1,SVRVVYEQY
TRBJ2-5,.,TRBV15,ATSRDWGTHQETQY
TRBJ2-7,.,TRBV20-1,SASTGPNEQY
TRBJ2-3,TRBD2,TRBV15,ATSSLAGWFTDTQY
TRBJ2-6,.,TRBV6-1,ASGPMDSGANVLT
TRBJ1-6,.,TRBV6-5,ASSYSPSYNSPLH
TRBJ2-7,TRBD2,TRBV5-1,ASSLGAGGKNEQY
TRBJ2-7,.,TRBV7-3,ASSLSQGDEQY
TRBJ2-1,TRBD1,TRBV15,ATKLLGQGYNEQF